This TCR beta chain comes out of a study of cytomegalovirus exposure and HLA in healthy donors. Both 60 Vbeta primers and 13 Jbeta primers went into the PCR. Profiling relied on immunoSEQ multiplex PCR, and the TCRdb table lists in-frame clones only, not all of them. In the table there are a few hundred thousand clones, roughly 85% of which are singletons. Points on this clone: As yet, its antigen is unknown.

The study's findings and limits: On later analysis, the bulk of CMV-associated TCR beta chains appeared to be HLA-restricted.

The CDR3 contains 15 residues. CDR1 and CDR2 (germline): MNHEY, SVGAGI. Trimming removed 0 bases from V and 4 bases from J, with 12 bases in between. The sample taken for sequencing was PBMCs. This TCR was sampled from a man between 18 and 35 years old in good health and CMV-seronegative. V is TRBV6-5 and J is TRBJ1-2; D gene unclear. DNA of the CDR3: TGTGCCAGCAGTTACTCGACGGGGATGGGCTATGGCTACACCTTC. It specifies CASSYSTGMGYGYTF.